The 5 T cell receptor beta chains in this list originate from one sample, sequenced in a study of siplizumab effects on memory and regulatory T cells. Sequenced by immunoSEQ multiplex PCR; TCRdb stores in-frame clones only, minus some. Of approximately 120,000 clones listed, 93% were seen once; the top ten hold approximately 0.17%. The sample consisted of non-Treg CD4+ T cells sorted from blood. Receptor source: a human donor in good health.

In this sample, this clone turned up once. The sample contains more than one DNA sequence encoding this CDR3. V gene TRBV5-4 combines with J gene TRBJ1-4; the match to TRBD1 covers 7 bases. The CDR3 covers 15 residues. J lost 5 bases, V lost 1 base, and 5 bases had no gene match. Germline loops: CDR1 SGHNT, CDR2 YYREEE (reference sequence). Here the CDR3 reads CASSLRGRGNEKLFF. The CDR3 coding sequence is TGTGCCAGCAGCTTGCGCGGCAGGGGGAATGAAAAACTGTTTTTT.

The chain couples TRBV27 to TRBJ1-3; tentatively, D is TRBD1 (6 bases). The CDR3 has 16 amino acids. CDR1 and CDR2 (germline): MNHEY, SMNVEV (reference sequence). V dropped 6 bases and J dropped 0 bases, with 15 bases sitting between them. CDR3 DNA sequence: TGTGCCAGCAGGGGGACATGGCTGGGCTCTGGAAACACCATATATTTT. Its protein product is CASRGTWLGSGNTIYF.

The count of this clone is one. The genes are TRBV5-6 and TRBJ1-5; TRBD1 aligns across 10 bases. From germline, CDR1 is SGHDT and CDR2 YYEEEE. The CDR3 has 19 amino acids. After removal of 0 bases from V and 2 bases from J, the junction contained 11 bases not matched to a gene. CDR3: CASSLAEDRGRPGNQPQHF. As DNA, the CDR3 is TGTGCCAGCAGCTTGGCCGAGGACAGGGGGAGGCCAGGCAATCAGCCCCAGCATTTT.

J is TRBJ2-7 and V is TRBV5-6; maybe TRBD2 (6 bases). V dropped 4 bases and J dropped 4 bases, with 15 bases sitting between them. Germline loops: CDR1 SGHDT, CDR2 YYEEEE. This CDR3 is built from 14 residues. The CDR3 nucleotides read TGTGCCAGCAGCCCACCGACTAGAACATACGAGCAGTACTTC. Its protein product is CASSPPTRTYEQYF.

The chain carries TRBV10-1 and TRBJ2-2, with D hard to call. This CDR3 is built from 13 residues. Germline lookup yields CDR1 WNHNN and CDR2 SYGVQD (reference sequence). Trimming stripped 6 bases from V and 5 bases from J, with 10 bases between. CDR3 coding DNA: TGCGCCAGCAGGGTCGACGGGACCGGGGAGCTGTTTTTT. As protein: CASRVDGTGELFF.